Sequencing of this TCR beta chain was carried out in a study of beta chain features in type 1 diabetes. Findings of the study overall: Moderate but significant shortening of TCRB CDR3s was recorded in all four CD4+ subsets from Type 1 diabetes patients.

Trimming cost V 4 bases and J 2 bases, with 6 bases left between them. The CDR3 consists of 13 residues. Germline assignment: CDR1 SQVTM and CDR2 ANQGSEA. As every portion of the isolated RNA was reverse transcribed, the sequencing read expressed TCRB transcripts. Produced via immunoSEQ multiplex PCR; TCRdb's table is partial and in-frame only. The repertoire holds about 650,000 clones, with 9.5% to 15% as singletons. Notes on this clone: The antigen is not known.

This clonotype originated in a man aged 30-40 years with type 1 diabetes. The V and J genes are TRBV29-1 and TRBJ2-6, with D hard to call. The sequencing input was naive CD4+ T cells from blood. CDR3 nucleotide sequence: TGCAGCGTTGGACCCGCTGGGGCCAACGTCCTGACTTTC. The encoded protein is CSVGPAGANVLTF.